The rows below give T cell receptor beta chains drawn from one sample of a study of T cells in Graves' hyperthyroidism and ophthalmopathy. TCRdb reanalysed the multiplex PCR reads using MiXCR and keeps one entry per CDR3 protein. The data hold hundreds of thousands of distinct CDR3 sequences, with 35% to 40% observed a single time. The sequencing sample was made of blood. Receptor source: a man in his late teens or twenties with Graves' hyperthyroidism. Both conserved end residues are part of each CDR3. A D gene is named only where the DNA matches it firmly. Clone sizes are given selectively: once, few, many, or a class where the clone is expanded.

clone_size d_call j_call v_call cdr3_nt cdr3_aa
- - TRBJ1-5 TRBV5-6 TGTGCCAGCAGCTTGCAGGTCAGTTATAGCAATCAGCCCCAGCATTTT CASSLQVSYSNQPQHF
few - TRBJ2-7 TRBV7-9 TGTGCCAGCAGCCCGCCCCTGGGTACCTACGAGCAGTACTTC CASSPPLGTYEQYF
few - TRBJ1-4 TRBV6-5 TGTGCCAGCAGTCCCTACAGTGAGGGGTATGAAAAACTGTTTTTT CASSPYSEGYEKLFF
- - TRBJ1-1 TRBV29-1 TGCAGCGCCGCGGGTATGAACACTGAAGCTTTCTTT CSAAGMNTEAFF
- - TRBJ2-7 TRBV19 TGTGCCAGTAGTATGAGGGGCGCCGTACGGAACGGGGAGCTGTACTTC CASSMRGAVRNGELYF
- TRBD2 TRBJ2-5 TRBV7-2 TGTGCCAGCAGCCCCCCGGCTAGCGGGATCGTGACCCAGTACTTC CASSPPASGIVTQYF
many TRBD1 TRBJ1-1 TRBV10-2 TGCGCCAGCAGAGAACAGGGGGTCACTGAAGCTTTCTTT CASREQGVTEAFF
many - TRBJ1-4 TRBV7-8 TGTGCCAGCACCTGGGAAGGGAGTGAAAAACTGTTTTTT CASTWEGSEKLFF
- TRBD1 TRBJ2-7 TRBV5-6 TGTGCCAGCAGCTTGGCCGTATCAACCACAGGGGCCGAGCAGTACTTC CASSLAVSTTGAEQYF
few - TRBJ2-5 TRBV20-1 TGCAGTGCCCAGCAGGGGTCTGGAGAGACCCAGTACTTC CSAQQGSGETQYF
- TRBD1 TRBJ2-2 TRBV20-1 TGCAGTGCTGGAGGACAGGGGTCCCCGACGAGGGAGCTGTTTTTT CSAGGQGSPTRELFF
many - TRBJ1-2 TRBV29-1 TGCAGCGTTGAATCCTGGGGTGGCTACACCTTC CSVESWGGYTF
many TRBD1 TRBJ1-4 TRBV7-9 TGTGCCAGCAGCCTCGACAGGGGTCAAGAAAAACTGTTTTTT CASSLDRGQEKLFF
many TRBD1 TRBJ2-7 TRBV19 TGTGCCAGTAGTATGGGACAGACCTACGAGCAGTACTTC CASSMGQTYEQYF
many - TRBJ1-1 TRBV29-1 TGCAGCGCGAGGATGAACACTGAAGCTTTCTTT CSARMNTEAFF
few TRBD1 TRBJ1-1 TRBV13 TGTGCCAGCAGGAGAGACAGGGGAGCCACTGAAGCTTTCTTT CASRRDRGATEAFF
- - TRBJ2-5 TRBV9 TGTGCCAGCAGCCCGGGGGTCCTCCAAGAGACCCAGTACTTC CASSPGVLQETQYF
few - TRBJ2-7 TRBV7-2 TGTGCCAGCAGCTTAGGCCTAAGCACCTACGAGCAGTACTTC CASSLGLSTYEQYF
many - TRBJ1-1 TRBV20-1 TGCAGTGCTAGGGACAGTATGAACACTGAAGCTTTCTTT CSARDSMNTEAFF
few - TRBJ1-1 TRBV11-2 TGTGCCAGCAGCTTCGGGCGGGGGGCGCGGGTCACTGAAGCTTTCTTT CASSFGRGARVTEAFF
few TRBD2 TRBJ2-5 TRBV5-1 TGCGCCAGCAGCCCCCTACTAGCGGGAGCTCAAGAGACCCAGTACTTC CASSPLLAGAQETQYF
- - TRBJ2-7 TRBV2 TGTGCCAGCAGTCTCCGACGCTACTCCTATCCCTACGAGCAGTACTTC CASSLRRYSYPYEQYF
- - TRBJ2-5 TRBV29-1 TGCAGCTTTCGGGCCCAAGAGACCCAGTACTTC CSFRAQETQYF
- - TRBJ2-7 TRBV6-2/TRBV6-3 TGTGCCAGCAGTTACTCGGAAGGGTGGAGCTACGAGCAGTACTTC CASSYSEGWSYEQYF
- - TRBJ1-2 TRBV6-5 TGTGCCAGCAGTTACTTACAGGGAGTAGAGGGCTACACCTTC CASSYLQGVEGYTF
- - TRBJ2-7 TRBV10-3 TGTGCCAGCAGTTACGCAATTTACAGCGAGCAGTACTTC CASSYAIYSEQYF
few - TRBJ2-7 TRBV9 TGTGCCAGCAGCGTAGGGGACATTACCTACGAGCAGTACTTC CASSVGDITYEQYF
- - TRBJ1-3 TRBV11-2 TGTGCCAGCAGCCAAGCGAGTTCCTCTGGAAACACCATATATTTT CASSQASSSGNTIYF
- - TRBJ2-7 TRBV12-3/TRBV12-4 TGTGCCAGCAGCTTTCAGGAATTCTACGAGCAGTACTTC CASSFQEFYEQYF